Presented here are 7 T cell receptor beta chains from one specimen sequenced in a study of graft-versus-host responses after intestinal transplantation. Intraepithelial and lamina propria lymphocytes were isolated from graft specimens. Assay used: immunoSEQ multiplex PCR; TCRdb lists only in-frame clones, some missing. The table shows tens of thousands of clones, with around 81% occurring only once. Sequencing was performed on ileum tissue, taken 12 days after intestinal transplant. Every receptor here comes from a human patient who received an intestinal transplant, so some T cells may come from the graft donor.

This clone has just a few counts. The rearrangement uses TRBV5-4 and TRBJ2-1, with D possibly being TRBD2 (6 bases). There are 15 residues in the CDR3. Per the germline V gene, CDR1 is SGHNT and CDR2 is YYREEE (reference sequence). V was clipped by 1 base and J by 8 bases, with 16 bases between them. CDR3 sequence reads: CASSLLSGGSDEQFF. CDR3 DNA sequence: TGTGCCAGCAGCTTGTTGTCTGGGGGGAGCGATGAGCAGTTCTTC.

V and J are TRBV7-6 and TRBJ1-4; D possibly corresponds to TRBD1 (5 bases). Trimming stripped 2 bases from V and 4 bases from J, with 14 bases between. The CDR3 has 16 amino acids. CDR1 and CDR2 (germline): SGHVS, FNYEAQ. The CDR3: CASSLRQGAFNEKLFF. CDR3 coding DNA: TGTGCCAGCAGCTTACGGCAGGGCGCTTTTAATGAAAAACTGTTTTTT. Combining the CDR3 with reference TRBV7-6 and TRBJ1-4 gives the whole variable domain GAGVSQSPRYKVTKRGQDVALRCDPISGHVSLYWYRQALGQGPEFLTYFNYEAQQDKSGLPNDRFSAERPEGSISTLTIQRTEQRDSAMYRCASSLRQGAFNEKLFFGSGTQLSVL.

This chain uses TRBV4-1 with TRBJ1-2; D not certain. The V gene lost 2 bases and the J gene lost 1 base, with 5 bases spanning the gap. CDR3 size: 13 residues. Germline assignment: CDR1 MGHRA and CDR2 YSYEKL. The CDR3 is CASSQCVNYGYTF. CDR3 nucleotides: TGCGCCAGCAGCCAATGCGTTAACTATGGCTACACCTTC.

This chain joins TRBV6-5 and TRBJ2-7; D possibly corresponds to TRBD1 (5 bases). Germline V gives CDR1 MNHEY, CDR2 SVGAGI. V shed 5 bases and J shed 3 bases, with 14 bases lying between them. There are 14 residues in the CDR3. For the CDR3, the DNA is TGTGCCAGCAGTGCAGGGTGGCGGTACTACGAGCAGTACTTC. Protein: CASSAGWRYYEQYF.

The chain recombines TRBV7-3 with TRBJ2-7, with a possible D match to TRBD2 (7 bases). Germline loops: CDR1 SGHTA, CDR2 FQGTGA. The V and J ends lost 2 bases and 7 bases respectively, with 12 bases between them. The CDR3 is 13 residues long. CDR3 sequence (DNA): TGTGCCAGCAGCTTATGGGAGGGGGGGGAGCAGTACTTC. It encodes CASSLWEGGEQYF.

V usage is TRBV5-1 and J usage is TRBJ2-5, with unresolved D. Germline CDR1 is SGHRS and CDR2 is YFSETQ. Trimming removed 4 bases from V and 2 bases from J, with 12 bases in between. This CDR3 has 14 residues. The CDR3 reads CASSLDMQQETQYF. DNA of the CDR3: TGCGCCAGCAGCCTTGACATGCAACAAGAGACCCAGTACTTC.

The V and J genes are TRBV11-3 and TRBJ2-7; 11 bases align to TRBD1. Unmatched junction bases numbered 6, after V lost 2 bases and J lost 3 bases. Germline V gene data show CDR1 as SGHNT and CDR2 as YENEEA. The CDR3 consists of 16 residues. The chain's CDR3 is CASSLRKGTGGYEQYF. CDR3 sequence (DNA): TGTGCCAGCAGCTTACGGAAGGGGACAGGGGGCTACGAGCAGTACTTC.